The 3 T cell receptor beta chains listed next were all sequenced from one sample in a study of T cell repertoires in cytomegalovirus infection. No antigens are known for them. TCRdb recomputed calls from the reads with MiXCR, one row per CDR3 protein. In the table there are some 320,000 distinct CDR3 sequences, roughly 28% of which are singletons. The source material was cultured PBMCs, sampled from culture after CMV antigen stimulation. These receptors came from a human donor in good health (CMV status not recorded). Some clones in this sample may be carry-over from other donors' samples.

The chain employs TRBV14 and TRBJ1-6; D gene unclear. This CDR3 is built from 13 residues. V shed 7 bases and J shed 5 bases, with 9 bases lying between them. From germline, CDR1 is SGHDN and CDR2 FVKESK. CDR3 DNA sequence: TGTGCCAGCACCGAACAGAATAATTCACCCCTCCACTTT. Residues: CASTEQNNSPLHF.

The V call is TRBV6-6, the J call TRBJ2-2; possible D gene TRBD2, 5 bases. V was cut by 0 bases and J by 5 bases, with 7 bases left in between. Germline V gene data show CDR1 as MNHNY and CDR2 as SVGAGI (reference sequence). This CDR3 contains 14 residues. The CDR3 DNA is TGTGCCAGCAGTTACTCAGAGGGAACCGGGGAGCTGTTTTTT. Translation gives CASSYSEGTGELFF.

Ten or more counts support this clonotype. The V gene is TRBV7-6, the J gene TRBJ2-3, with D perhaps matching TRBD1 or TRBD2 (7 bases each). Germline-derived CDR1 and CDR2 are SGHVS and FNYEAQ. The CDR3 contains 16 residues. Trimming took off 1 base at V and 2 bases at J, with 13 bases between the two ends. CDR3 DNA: TGTGCCAGCAGCTTAGAGGCAGGGGGGGTCACAGATACGCAGTATTTT. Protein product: CASSLEAGGVTDTQYF.